One and the same sample provided the 21 T cell receptor beta chains below, sequenced in a study of CD8+CD57+ T cells in acquired aplastic anemia. Patients sequenced had flow cytometry evidence of CD8+CD57+ cell expansion. It was genomic DNA that served as the template for profiling TCR beta VDJ and CDR3. TCRdb recomputed calls from the reads with MiXCR, one row per CDR3 protein. The data show 160,000 or so distinct CDR3 sequences, 60% to 80% seen once. Sequenced: sorted CD4+, CD8+, or CD8+CD57+ T cells (not recorded which) from PBMCs. Receptors originate from a human donor with aplastic anemia.

This chain connects TRBV15 to TRBJ2-2, with a tentative D call TRBD2 (7 bases). Between the trimmed V and J ends, which lost 9 bases and 4 bases, there was a span of 15 bases. The CDR3 length is 14 residues. Per the germline V gene, CDR1 is LNHNV and CDR2 is YYDKDF (reference sequence). The CDR3 DNA sequence: TGTGCCACTTCCGGGGGGCGCGGCACCGGGGAGCTGTTTTTT. Translating gives CATSGGRGTGELFF.

This clonotype is medium-sized. This chain connects TRBV12-3 or TRBV12-4 to TRBJ2-7; 7 nucleotides match TRBD1. The CDR3 sequence is 17 residues long. Unmatched junction bases numbered 11, after V lost 3 bases and J lost 0 bases. CDR3 in DNA: TGTGCCAGCAGTTTGTCTATCGGGGACAGATCCTCCTACGAGCAGTACTTC. This translates into CASSLSIGDRSSYEQYF.

J is TRBJ2-5 and V is TRBV19; D remains ambiguous. The germline CDR1 and CDR2 sequences are LNHDA and SQIVND (reference sequence). Trimming shortened V by 6 bases and J by 1 base, and 9 bases separated the two germline ends. The CDR3 spans 13 residues. The CDR3 loop reads CASSPSSQETQYF. The CDR3 DNA is TGTGCCAGTAGCCCCTCTAGCCAAGAGACCCAGTACTTC. Supplemented by reference TRBV19 and TRBJ2-5, the full variable domain reads DGGITQSPKYLFRKEGQNVTLSCEQNLNHDAMYWYRQDPGQGLRLIYYSQIVNDFQKGDIAEGYSVSREKKESFPLTVTSAQKNPTAFYLCASSPSSQETQYFGPGTRLLVL.

The chain has TRBV6-9 and TRBJ2-7; 8 nucleotides align to TRBD2. From germline, CDR1 is MNHGY and CDR2 SVAAGI. V gave up 3 bases and J gave up 5 bases; unmatched junction bases: 9. The CDR3 covers 15 residues. The CDR3: CASSYSSSGSHEQYF. Here the CDR3 DNA reads TGTGCCAGCAGTTACTCGAGCAGCGGGAGCCACGAGCAGTACTTC.

The genes are TRBV6-1 and TRBJ1-1, with 10 bases aligning to TRBD1. Germline V lookup: CDR1 MNHNS, CDR2 SASEGT. J gave up 7 bases and V 5 bases, and 7 bases lay outside the gene matches. The CDR3 consists of 14 residues. The CDR3 reads CASSYSTGGLEAFF. The CDR3 region has the DNA TGTGCCAGCAGTTACTCGACAGGGGGCCTTGAAGCTTTCTTT.

V and J are TRBV29-1 and TRBJ2-2; 9 bases align to TRBD1. J gave up 5 bases and V 5 bases, and 9 bases lay outside the gene matches. Germline V gene sequence: CDR1 SQVTM, CDR2 ANQGSEA. The CDR3 has 15 residues. CDR3 sequence: CSVSPGTGRTGELFF. Written as DNA, the CDR3 is TGCAGCGTTTCCCCCGGGACAGGGAGGACCGGGGAGCTGTTTTTT.

V usage is TRBV19 and J usage is TRBJ2-4; tentatively, D is TRBD1 (6 bases). From germline, CDR1 is LNHDA and CDR2 SQIVND (reference sequence). The CDR3 runs 14 residues. Deletions cut 5 bases from V and 5 bases from J, with 13 bases between. CDR3 amino acids: CASSVQGVQNIQYF. In DNA, the CDR3 is TGTGCCAGTAGTGTACAGGGTGTGCAAAACATTCAGTACTTC. Combining the CDR3 with reference TRBV19 and TRBJ2-4 gives the whole variable domain DGGITQSPKYLFRKEGQNVTLSCEQNLNHDAMYWYRQDPGQGLRLIYYSQIVNDFQKGDIAEGYSVSREKKESFPLTVTSAQKNPTAFYLCASSVQGVQNIQYFGAGTRLSVL.

This clonotype has only a few counts. The V call is TRBV19, the J call TRBJ2-3, with 9 bases matching TRBD1. This CDR3 has 16 residues. With V trimmed by 2 bases and J by 5 bases, 8 bases remained unmatched. The germline gives CDR1 LNHDA, CDR2 SQIVND (reference sequence). CDR3 sequence (DNA): TGTGCCAGTAGTATACCCGCAGGACAGGGGAGAGATACGCAGTATTTT. Its protein product is CASSIPAGQGRDTQYF.

The chain employs TRBV3-1 and TRBJ1-5; D remains unclear. The V gene lost 1 base and the J gene lost 2 bases, with 12 bases spanning the gap. This CDR3 has 16 amino acids. Germline V gene lookup returns CDR1 LGHDT and CDR2 YNNKEL (reference sequence). The CDR3 DNA is TGTGCCAGCAGCCAAGGTGAGGGAATCGGCAATCAGCCCCAGCATTTT. Translated: CASSQGEGIGNQPQHF.

A few counts support this clonotype. The rearrangement joins TRBV25-1 to TRBJ2-1, with 8 bases fitting TRBD1. The CDR3 is 20 residues long. Germline V gives CDR1 MGHDK, CDR2 SYGVNS. With 4 bases clipped from V and 0 bases from J, the junction kept 17 bases outside the gene matches. This CDR3 reads CASSGATGDRAGSSYNEQFF. The CDR3 nucleotides are TGTGCCAGCAGTGGAGCGACAGGGGACCGAGCGGGCAGCTCCTACAATGAGCAGTTCTTC.

The gene calls are TRBV19 and TRBJ1-1, with D tentatively TRBD1 (6 bases). Germline V lookup: CDR1 LNHDA, CDR2 SQIVND (reference sequence). CDR3 length: 12 residues. Trimming removed 7 bases from V and 5 bases from J, with 11 bases in between. CDR3 coding DNA: TGTGCCAGTACAAGAACAGGGACTGAAGCTTTCTTT. This codes for CASTRTGTEAFF.

This chain connects TRBV9 to TRBJ1-6, with 9 positions matching TRBD1. There are 15 residues in the CDR3. The germline CDR1 and CDR2 sequences are SGDLS and YYNGEE. Trimming took 4 bases from V and 7 from J; bases not matched to a gene: 6. In DNA form, the CDR3 reads TGTGCCAGCAGCTTCCTCGGACAGGGGAATTCACCCCTCCACTTT. It codes for CASSFLGQGNSPLHF.

This clonotype came up once. The chain has TRBV25-1 and TRBJ1-5, with D uncertain. The CDR3 covers 12 residues. Germline V gives CDR1 MGHDK, CDR2 SYGVNS. V lost 4 bases to trimming and J lost 7 bases, with 8 bases between them. CDR3 nucleotides: TGTGCCAGCAGTGGGCCGGGGCAGCCCCAGCATTTT. This encodes CASSGPGQPQHF.

The chain carries TRBV7-2 and TRBJ1-2, with D hard to call. The V gene lost 5 bases and the J gene lost 4 bases, with 14 bases spanning the gap. Germline CDR1 reads SGHTA; CDR2 reads FQGNSA. The CDR3 loop spans 14 amino acids. CDR3 coding DNA: TGTGCCAGCAGCCAAAGCTGGGGAGGCTATGGCTACACCTTC. Its protein product is CASSQSWGGYGYTF. The complete variable domain, with remaining parts taken from reference TRBV7-2 and TRBJ1-2, reads GAGVSQSPSNKVTEKGKDVELRCDPISGHTALYWYRQSLGQGLEFLIYFQGNSAPDKSGLPSDRFSAERTGGSVSTLTIQRTQQEDSAVYLCASSQSWGGYGYTFGSGTRLTVV.

The gene calls are TRBV19 and TRBJ1-1; a weak D match, TRBD1 (6 bases). Trimming took off 4 bases at V and 2 bases at J, with 14 bases between the two ends. Germline lookup yields CDR1 LNHDA and CDR2 SQIVND (reference sequence). The CDR3 contains 15 residues. The CDR3, as DNA: TGTGCCAGTAGTACGATTACAGGGACTAACACTGAAGCTTTCTTT. Protein product: CASSTITGTNTEAFF.

The chain recombines TRBV9 with TRBJ1-2, with D maybe TRBD1 (5 bases). With 0 bases removed from V and 3 bases from J, the gap between germline ends came to 15 bases. Germline V lookup: CDR1 SGDLS, CDR2 YYNGEE. The CDR3 runs 16 residues. The CDR3 coding sequence is TGTGCCAGCAGCGTAGGAAGGGGAAACATAGACTATGGCTACACCTTC. This translates into CASSVGRGNIDYGYTF.

The rearrangement joins TRBV12-3 or TRBV12-4 to TRBJ1-1, with D possibly matching TRBD1 (5 bases). The CDR3 runs to 13 residues. With 3 bases removed from V and 4 bases from J, the gap between germline ends came to 9 bases. CDR3 region: CASSLIGGTEAFF. The CDR3 bases are TGTGCCAGCAGTTTGATCGGGGGCACTGAAGCTTTCTTT.

The V and J genes are TRBV5-4 and TRBJ2-5, with D unclear. TRBJ2-7 explains the end of the DNA better; the J call may be wrong. In germline, CDR1 is SGHNT, CDR2 YYREEE (reference sequence). The CDR3 has 13 amino acids. The CDR3 spells CASSQADIYEQYF. Written as DNA, the CDR3 is TGTGCCAGCAGCCAGGCGGATATCTACGAGCAGTACTTC.

The chain joins TRBV5-4 to TRBJ1-6; a weak D match, TRBD1 (6 bases). The V end lost 2 bases, the J end lost 5 bases, and 11 bases lay between the germline ends. Germline V CDR1 and CDR2: SGHNT, YYREEE (reference sequence). CDR3 length: 15 amino acids. CDR3 loop: CASSLQGPNNSPLHF. CDR3 in DNA: TGTGCCAGCAGCTTACAGGGTCCCAATAATTCACCCCTCCACTTT.

The chain has TRBV10-3 and TRBJ2-3; tentative D call: TRBD1 (5 bases). The germline V and J ends were trimmed by 9 bases and 2 bases, with 27 bases remaining between them. The CDR3 spans 18 residues. CDR1 is ENHRY, CDR2 SYGVKD, per germline. The CDR3 spells CAIKGPFGYDGNTDTQYF. CDR3 sequence (DNA): TGTGCCATAAAGGGGCCCTTCGGGTACGACGGTAACACAGATACGCAGTATTTT.

Concerning this clonotype: This likely comes from a read error, as the CDR3 has no conserved phenylalanine or tryptophan at its end. The V and J genes are TRBV10-3 and TRBJ2-1; unclear D gene. This CDR3 is 17 amino acids long. Looked up from germline, CDR1 is ENHRY and CDR2 is SYGVKD. The germline V and J ends were trimmed by 8 bases and 1 base, with 21 bases remaining between them. CDR3 nucleotides: TGTGCCATCCAGGATCGCCCCCCCGGAGTTTCCTACAATGAGCAGTTCTCC. It encodes CAIQDRPPGVSYNEQFS.